The 14 T cell receptor beta chains in this list originate from one sample, sequenced in a study of T cell clonality in common variable immunodeficiency. Assay used: immunoSEQ multiplex PCR; TCRdb lists only in-frame clones, some missing. The record shows roughly 79,000 clones for this sample, with no singletons present. The sample taken for sequencing was peripheral blood mononuclear cells. All receptors derive from a person aged 18 to 70 in good health.

This clone was found many times. Read data end 3 residues before the CDR3 end; the end is taken from the germline J gene. This rearrangement joins TRBV3-1 (or the pseudogene TRBV3-2) to TRBJ2-7; TRBD2 matches 8 bases. The V gene end was trimmed by 6 bases and the J gene end by 1 base; junction bases not matched to a gene: 2. The CDR3 has 13 residues. Germline V CDR1 and CDR2: LGHDT, YNNKEL (reference sequence). CDR3: CASRPSGSYEQYF. The sequenced part of the CDR3 DNA is TGTGCCAGCAGACCTAGCGGGTCCTACGAG.

This clone has at least ten counts. CDR3 sequence: CASSLEFNRNTEAFF. Incomplete CDR3 DNA: TGTGCCAGCAGCTTGGAGTTCAACAGGAACACTGAA. The rearrangement joins TRBV5-4 to TRBJ1-1, with D uncertain. The read finishes 3 residues shy of the CDR3 end, and the germline J gene is used to complete it. CDR1 and CDR2 from the germline V gene are SGHNT and YYREEE (reference sequence). The V and J ends lost 0 bases and 1 base respectively, with 10 bases between them. CDR3 length: 15 residues.

This clone has ten or more counts. Read sequence stops 3 residues before the CDR3 end, and the germline J gene provides the missing end. The chain employs TRBV20-1 and TRBJ2-2, with TRBD2 identical over 7 bases. Germline assignment: CDR1 DFQATT and CDR2 SNEGSKA (reference sequence). Trimming took 3 bases from V and 4 from J; bases not matched to a gene: 11. The CDR3 consists of 16 residues. The DNA read from the CDR3 is TGCAGTGCTAGGGCTAATATAGCGGGCCCCACCGGGGAG. Its protein is CSARANIAGPTGE. Given in full, the CDR3 is CSARANIAGPTGELFF.

This clone was seen at least ten times. The part of the CDR3 DNA that was read is TGTGCCAGTAGTCCCTTAGCGGGAGTGACCTACGAG. This encodes CASSPLAGVTYE. The CDR3 in its entirety is CASSPLAGVTYEQYF. The rearrangement joins TRBV19 to TRBJ2-7; 9 positions agree with TRBD2. The read ends 3 residues early relative to the CDR3; the germline J gene fills the gap. The J segment lost 2 bases and the V segment lost 5 bases, leaving 7 bases of the junction unmatched. CDR1 is LNHDA, CDR2 SQIVND, per germline (reference sequence). The CDR3 has 15 residues.

This clone was found many times. The read halts 3 residues ahead of the CDR3 end, with the missing end drawn from the germline J gene. V is TRBV5-6 and J is TRBJ2-7, with D possibly matching TRBD1 (6 bases). The CDR3 has 13 amino acids. V was cut by 4 bases and J by 4 bases, with 12 bases left in between. Germline-derived CDR1 and CDR2 are SGHDT and YYEEEE. The CDR3 protein is CASSPRGPYEQYF. Incomplete CDR3 DNA: TGTGCCAGCAGCCCCAGGGGACCGTACGAG.

This clone was counted a few times. The CDR3 end falls 3 residues outside the read, so it is completed with the germline J gene. The chain recombines TRBV7-9 with TRBJ2-1; 7 nucleotides align to TRBD2. The length of the CDR3 is 14 residues. Germline V lookup: CDR1 SEHNR, CDR2 FQNEAQ (reference sequence). The J segment lost 6 bases and the V segment lost 4 bases, leaving 6 bases of the junction unmatched. The sequenced CDR3 bases are TGTGCCAGCAGCTCAGGACTAGTTGGCAATGAG. Translation gives CASSSGLVGNE. The whole CDR3 is CASSSGLVGNEQFF.

This clone came up many times. The CDR3 extends 3 residues past the end of the read, so its final part is completed from the germline J gene. The chain uses TRBV10-3 and TRBJ1-1; 7 nucleotides agree with TRBD1. The ends lost 0 bases at V and 1 base at J; junction bases unmatched: 8. This CDR3 region has 17 residues. Germline V gene sequence: CDR1 ENHRY, CDR2 SYGVKD. CDR3 protein: CAISESWEGASNTEAFF. The CDR3 bases that were read are TGTGCCATCAGTGAGTCGTGGGAGGGGGCATCGAACACTGAA.

In this sample, this clone turned up many times. The sequence runs out 3 residues before the end of the CDR3; the remainder is reconstructed from the germline J gene. V usage is TRBV11-3 and J usage is TRBJ2-1, with TRBD1 as a possible D gene (6 bases). The CDR3 is made up of 15 amino acids. V gave up 8 bases and J gave up 0 bases, with 14 bases separating them. Germline V lookup: CDR1 SGHNT, CDR2 YENEEA. The CDR3 bases that were read are TGTGCCAGCGCCATCAGGGGCAGCTCCTACAATGAG. This encodes CASAIRGSSYNE. From start to end, the CDR3 is CASAIRGSSYNEQFF. Looking up the rest from reference TRBV11-3 and TRBJ2-1 gives the full variable domain: EAGVVQSPRYKIIEKKQPVAFWCNPISGHNTLYWYLQNLGQGPELLIRYENEEAVDDSQLPKDRFSAERLKGVDSTLKIQPAELGDSAVYLCASAIRGSSYNEQFFGPGTRLTVL.

This clone was counted a few times. The read comes to an end 3 residues before the CDR3 does, leaving the germline J gene to fill in the end. The gene calls are TRBV11-1 and TRBJ2-7; a weak D match, TRBD2 (5 bases). The CDR3 is 14 residues long. The V gene lost 3 bases and the J gene lost 0 bases, with 9 bases spanning the gap. The germline gives CDR1 SGHAT, CDR2 FQDESV (reference sequence). CDR3 bases read: TGTGCCAGCAGCTTCAGCGGAAGCTCCTACGAG. As protein: CASSFSGSSYE. The whole CDR3 protein reads CASSFSGSSYEQYF. Full variable domain (outside the CDR3, taken from reference TRBV11-1 and TRBJ2-7): EAEVAQSPRYKITEKSQAVAFWCDPISGHATLYWYRQILGQGPELLVQFQDESVVDDSQLPKDRFSAERLKGVDSTLKIQPAELGDSAMYLCASSFSGSSYEQYFGPGTRLTVT.

The table lists this clone with many counts. At one of its ends the junction is not consistent with the germline gene, which may arise from a read error. Read coverage stops 3 residues before the CDR3 terminus; the germline J gene supplies the remainder. The chain links TRBV4-2 to TRBJ2-7; 7 positions agree with TRBD2. This CDR3 has 14 residues. From germline, CDR1 is LGHNA and CDR2 YNFKEQ. The CDR3: CASSQDWGGYEQYF. The sequenced CDR3 bases are TGCGCCAGCAGCCAAGATTGGGGGGGGTACGAG.

This clone was detected ten times or more. The read comes to an end 3 residues before the CDR3 does, leaving the germline J gene to fill in the end. The gene calls are TRBV7-3 and TRBJ2-2; 7 nucleotides match TRBD2. The CDR3 spans 14 residues. V shed 3 bases and J 6 bases; nucleotides not matched to a gene: 4. Germline CDR1 and CDR2: SGHTA and FQGTGA. CDR3 sequence: CASSLWGGAGELFF. Partial CDR3 DNA: TGTGCCAGCAGCTTGTGGGGGGGTGCCGGGGAG.

This clone was counted many times. The missing CDR3 end, 3 residues past where the read stops, is filled in from the germline J gene. The rearrangement uses TRBV7-2 and TRBJ2-2; D gene unclear. Per the germline V gene, CDR1 is SGHTA and CDR2 is FQGNSA. Trimming took off 4 bases at V and 6 bases at J, with 6 bases between the two ends. This CDR3 spans 12 amino acids. The sequenced part of the CDR3 DNA is TGTGCCAGCAGCTCCAAGGCCGGGGAG. Protein product: CASSSKAGE. The entire CDR3 reads CASSSKAGELFF. The full variable domain, completed using reference TRBV7-2 and TRBJ2-2, is GAGVSQSPSNKVTEKGKDVELRCDPISGHTALYWYRQSLGQGLEFLIYFQGNSAPDKSGLPSDRFSAERTGGSVSTLTIQRTQQEDSAVYLCASSSKAGELFFGEGSRLTVL.

This clone was recorded many times. The missing CDR3 end, 3 residues past where the read stops, is filled in from the germline J gene. The chain employs TRBV5-4 and TRBJ2-5; D may be TRBD2 (6 bases). V lost 5 bases, J lost 3 bases, and 8 bases lay in between. CDR3 length: 12 residues. From germline, CDR1 is SGHNT and CDR2 YYREEE (reference sequence). CDR3 region: CASRGLEETQYF. CDR3 bases read: TGTGCCAGCAGGGGACTCGAAGAGACC.

This clone was counted many times. The sequenced fragment ends 3 residues before the CDR3 boundary, so the rest is inferred from the germline J gene. The chain links TRBV7-8 to TRBJ2-2, with TRBD1 as a possible D gene (5 bases). The V gene lost 5 bases and the J gene lost 4 bases, with 11 bases spanning the gap. CDR3 length: 14 amino acids. The germline CDR1 and CDR2 sequences are SGHVS and FQNEAQ. Partial CDR3 DNA: TGTGCCAGCAGCCCGCCCAGGGTCACCGGGGAG. This codes for CASSPPRVTGE. The CDR3 in full is CASSPPRVTGELFF.